This passage covers 27 T cell receptor beta chains from one sample sequenced in a study of T cell repertoires in cytomegalovirus infection. MiXCR, run by TCRdb on the reads, gives a single entry per CDR3 protein. The sample consists of 200,000 to 300,000 distinct CDR3 sequences, 6% to 8% of them appearing once. The sample comprised PBMCs. These receptors originate from a human donor in good health (CMV status not recorded). Some clones in this sample may be carry-over from other donors' samples.

In this sample, this clonotype turned up many times. V usage is TRBV12-3 or TRBV12-4 and J usage is TRBJ2-1, with TRBD1 matching over 7 bases. The CDR3 covers 17 residues. V gave up 5 bases and J gave up 8 bases; unmatched junction bases: 18. CDR3 residues: CASSLPLVTGAGDEQFF. For the CDR3, the DNA is TGTGCCAGCAGTCTCCCCTTAGTAACAGGGGCTGGCGATGAGCAGTTCTTC.

This clonotype has a count of ten or more. The chain combines TRBV7-9 with TRBJ2-1; D not certain. This CDR3 is built from 15 residues. Germline CDR1 SEHNR, CDR2 FQNEAQ (reference sequence). V lost 4 bases and J 8 bases, leaving 18 bases between the germline ends. The CDR3 sequence is CASSSRTGYGDEQFF. The CDR3 DNA reads as TGTGCCAGCAGCTCCAGGACCGGATACGGCGATGAGCAGTTCTTC. The whole variable domain, filled in from reference TRBV7-9 and TRBJ2-1, reads DTGVSQNPRHKITKRGQNVTFRCDPISEHNRLYWYRQTLGQGPEFLTYFQNEAQLEKSRLLSDRFSAERPKGSFSTLEIQRTEQGDSAMYLCASSSRTGYGDEQFFGPGTRLTVL.

The chain is built from TRBV4-2 and TRBJ1-1; no clear D. V lost 2 bases to trimming and J lost 2 bases, with 18 bases between them. The length of the CDR3 is 17 residues. The germline V gene has CDR1 LGHNA and CDR2 YNFKEQ. The CDR3 coding sequence is TGTGCCAGCAGCCAACCGGGGAACGATCGGGTAAACACTGAAGCTTTCTTT. Translated, it gives CASSQPGNDRVNTEAFF.

The sample holds many counts of this clonotype. The CDR3 sequence: CSAPWGALGAFF. The CDR3 DNA sequence: TGCAGTGCCCCTTGGGGGGCGCTGGGAGCTTTCTTT. The rearrangement joins TRBV20-1 to TRBJ1-1; D possibly corresponds to TRBD1 (6 bases). Germline CDR1 is DFQATT and CDR2 is SNEGSKA (reference sequence). CDR3 length: 12 amino acids. V lost 6 bases and J lost 10, with 18 bases in between.

At least ten counts were recorded for this clonotype. The chain joins TRBV12-3 or TRBV12-4 to TRBJ2-7, with D unresolved. V lost 8 bases, J lost 4 bases, and 12 bases lay in between. This CDR3 has 12 amino acids. DNA of the CDR3: TGTGCCAGCGGAATCCCTGGTTACGAGCAGTACTTC. This encodes CASGIPGYEQYF.

Many counts were recorded for this clonotype. The CDR3 reads CSVWGGNYGYTF. The CDR3 DNA reads TGCAGCGTTTGGGGGGGGAACTATGGCTACACCTTC. The chain couples TRBV29-1 to TRBJ1-2, with D possibly matching TRBD1 (5 bases). Trimming removed 5 bases from V and 2 bases from J, with 9 bases in between. Germline loops: CDR1 SQVTM, CDR2 ANQGSEA. CDR3 length: 12 amino acids.

This clonotype was seen many times. The V and J genes are TRBV7-2 and TRBJ1-4; D not resolved. Trimming pared 3 bases from V and 6 bases from J, leaving 11 bases between. The length of the CDR3 is 14 residues. CDR1 SGHTA and CDR2 FQGNSA come from the germline V gene. Here the CDR3 reads CASSLKGFDEKLFF. In DNA form, the CDR3 reads TGTGCCAGCAGCTTGAAGGGTTTCGATGAAAAACTGTTTTTT.

In this sample, this clonotype turned up many times. The rearrangement joins TRBV7-2 to TRBJ1-2; TRBD1 matches at 8 bases. The trim removed 2 bases at V and 5 bases at J, leaving 10 bases unmatched. CDR1 and CDR2 (germline): SGHTA, FQGNSA. This CDR3 spans 16 amino acids. In nucleotides, the CDR3 is TGTGCCAGCAGCTTATCACCCGGACAGGGTCAATATGGCTACACCTTC. Residues: CASSLSPGQGQYGYTF. The full variable domain, its missing parts supplied by reference TRBV7-2 and TRBJ1-2, is GAGVSQSPSNKVTEKGKDVELRCDPISGHTALYWYRQSLGQGLEFLIYFQGNSAPDKSGLPSDRFSAERTGGSVSTLTIQRTQQEDSAVYLCASSLSPGQGQYGYTFGSGTRLTVV.

This clonotype was observed many times. The rearrangement uses TRBV11-2 and TRBJ1-1, with a weak D call TRBD1 (5 bases). The germline V and J ends were trimmed by 1 base and 4 bases, with 7 bases remaining between them. The germline V gene encodes CDR1 SGHAT and CDR2 FQNNGV. The CDR3 has 13 residues. The chain's CDR3 is CASSLAGPTEAFF. The CDR3 DNA follows: TGTGCCAGCAGCTTAGCGGGGCCCACTGAAGCTTTCTTT.

This clonotype was picked up many times. The rearrangement links TRBV2 to TRBJ2-1; 7 bases map to TRBD1. This CDR3 is 14 amino acids long. V shed 7 bases, J shed 6 bases, and the junction held 9 bases outside the gene matches. Germline CDR1 SNHLY, CDR2 FYNNEI. CDR3 loop: CASKIPGQRNEQFF. The CDR3 coding sequence is TGTGCCAGCAAGATCCCGGGACAGCGCAATGAGCAGTTCTTC.

There are many counts of this clonotype. The rearrangement joins TRBV19 to TRBJ2-7; 9 nucleotides match TRBD1. Germline V gene sequence: CDR1 LNHDA, CDR2 SQIVND (reference sequence). The junction had 8 bases not matched to a gene; V was cut back by 5 bases and J by 0 bases. The CDR3 runs to 16 residues. In DNA, the CDR3 is TGTGCCAGTAGTTTACGACAGGGGGTCAACTCCTACGAGCAGTACTTC. This sequence encodes CASSLRQGVNSYEQYF.

This clonotype has ten or more counts. This chain joins TRBV20-1 and TRBJ2-3; 7 bases align to TRBD2. Germline V gives CDR1 DFQATT, CDR2 SNEGSKA (reference sequence). Unmatched junction bases numbered 6, after V lost 5 bases and J lost 4 bases. CDR3 size: 13 residues. CDR3 bases: TGCAGTGCTGGAGCGGGGTCTGCAGATACGCAGTATTTT. Translation gives CSAGAGSADTQYF.

In this sample, this clonotype turned up many times. V and J are TRBV3-1 and TRBJ2-1; D is unresolved. V lost 3 bases, J lost 5 bases, and 8 bases lay in between. Looked up from germline, CDR1 is LGHDT and CDR2 is YNNKEL (reference sequence). The CDR3 covers 13 residues. CDR3 protein: CASSQASNNEQFF. For the CDR3, the DNA is TGTGCCAGCAGCCAGGCTAGTAACAATGAGCAGTTCTTC.

This clonotype was seen ten or more times. The chain uses TRBV28 and TRBJ2-1; 12 bases map to TRBD1. Germline CDR1 MDHEN, CDR2 SYDVKM. Trimming removed 3 bases from V and 7 bases from J; junction bases left unmatched: 7. This CDR3 is built from 16 residues. The CDR3 region is CASSFPGQGALNEQFF. CDR3 coding DNA: TGTGCCAGCAGTTTCCCGGGACAGGGGGCATTGAATGAGCAGTTCTTC.

This clonotype was recorded at least ten times. The V gene is TRBV28, the J gene TRBJ2-7; TRBD2 aligns across 8 bases. Germline CDR1 reads MDHEN; CDR2 reads SYDVKM. The CDR3 is made up of 15 amino acids. Trimming at V came to 6 bases and at J to 4 bases, leaving 11 bases not matched to a gene. In nucleotides, the CDR3 is TGTGCCAGCAGCCTCCCGGGGGGGGGCAAGTACGAGCAGTACTTC. Its protein product is CASSLPGGGKYEQYF.

This clonotype occurred many times. In DNA form, the CDR3 reads TGTGCCAGCAGTGCCCGGACAGGGGGCAACACTGAAGCTTTCTTT. Its protein is CASSARTGGNTEAFF. The chain combines TRBV12-3 or TRBV12-4 with TRBJ1-1; TRBD1 aligns across 11 bases. This CDR3 contains 15 residues. J was trimmed by 2 bases and V by 5 bases; bases with no gene match: 4.

This clonotype was detected ten times or more. This chain links TRBV6-6 with TRBJ1-4; TRBD1 aligns across 7 bases. The V gene's germline CDR1 is MNHNY and CDR2 SVGAGI (reference sequence). The ends lost 5 bases at V and 0 bases at J; junction bases unmatched: 6. This CDR3 contains 16 residues. The CDR3 region has the DNA TGTGCCAGCAGTCAAGGGACAGCTCCAACTAATGAAAAACTGTTTTTT. This translates into CASSQGTAPTNEKLFF.

The gene calls are TRBV2 and TRBJ2-2; tentative D call: TRBD1 (5 bases). The V gene lost 10 bases and the J gene lost 1 base, with 10 bases spanning the gap. This CDR3 contains 13 residues. Germline loops: CDR1 SNHLY, CDR2 FYNNEI. CDR3 residues: CATLRGNTGELFF. CDR3 sequence (DNA): TGTGCCACCCTTAGGGGGAACACCGGGGAGCTGTTTTTT.

This clonotype has at least ten counts. The chain employs TRBV2 and TRBJ1-1, with D tentatively TRBD1 (6 bases). The length of the CDR3 is 13 residues. Trimming pared 4 bases from V and 7 bases from J, leaving 13 bases between. CDR1 and CDR2 from the germline V gene are SNHLY and FYNNEI. The CDR3 DNA follows: TGTGCCAGCAGTGTGGGGGGAGGGGGTGAAGCTTTCTTT. It encodes CASSVGGGGEAFF.

Many counts were recorded for this clonotype. The chain employs TRBV4-2 and TRBJ1-1, with a possible D match to TRBD1 (5 bases). V was shortened by 0 bases and J by 4 bases, with 12 bases between the two germline ends. Germline V gene sequence: CDR1 LGHNA, CDR2 YNFKEQ. This CDR3 is built from 15 residues. The CDR3 loop reads CASSQDFWQGTEAFF. CDR3 DNA sequence: TGTGCCAGCAGCCAAGATTTCTGGCAGGGCACTGAAGCTTTCTTT.

In its sample, this clonotype was seen many times. The chain is built from TRBV4-1 and TRBJ1-2, with 7 bases aligning to TRBD1. The V and J ends lost 5 bases and 4 bases, in that order; junction bases with no gene match: 4. The CDR3 has 13 residues. CDR1 is MGHRA, CDR2 YSYEKL, per germline. CDR3 nucleotides: TGCGCCAGCAGCGGGACAGCGTCCTATGGCTACACCTTC. Translating it yields CASSGTASYGYTF.

This clonotype was counted many times. The chain employs TRBV12-3 or TRBV12-4 and TRBJ1-2; 8 bases agree with TRBD1. The CDR3 is made up of 14 amino acids. The ends lost 3 bases at V and 0 bases at J; junction bases unmatched: 0. The CDR3 region is CASSLGQANYGYTF. The DNA for the CDR3 is TGTGCCAGCAGTTTGGGACAGGCTAACTATGGCTACACCTTC.

CDR3 protein: CASSLSTTVTQYF. The CDR3 DNA follows: TGTGCCAGCAGCCTGAGCACCACGGTTACGCAGTATTTT. J is TRBJ2-3 and V is TRBV27; no reliable D call. The V end was cut by 6 bases, the J end by 8 bases, with 15 bases between. The CDR3 is 13 amino acids. The germline CDR1 and CDR2 sequences are MNHEY and SMNVEV (reference sequence).

This clonotype was detected many times. The chain has TRBV28 and TRBJ1-5; maybe TRBD1 (5 bases). CDR1 and CDR2 (germline): MDHEN, SYDVKM. The CDR3 is 13 amino acids. The germline V and J ends were trimmed by 3 bases and 15 bases, with 18 bases remaining between them. The CDR3 reads CASSFGGTYNRHF. CDR3 sequence (DNA): TGTGCCAGCAGTTTTGGGGGGACCTATAATCGGCATTTT.

This clonotype showed up many times. J is TRBJ2-1 and V is TRBV7-2; maybe TRBD1 (5 bases). Between the trimmed V and J ends, which lost 1 base and 6 bases, there was a span of 13 bases. From germline, CDR1 is SGHTA and CDR2 FQGNSA. The CDR3 totals 15 residues. The CDR3 DNA is TGTGCCAGCAGCTTAGGGGGCTTCCCGACCAATGAGCAGTTCTTC. Its translation is CASSLGGFPTNEQFF.

This clonotype has a count of ten or more. V gene TRBV7-8 combines with J gene TRBJ2-6, with TRBD1 as a possible D gene (6 bases). CDR3 length: 18 residues. Germline V gene sequence: CDR1 SGHVS, CDR2 FQNEAQ. Between the trimmed V and J ends, which lost 2 bases and 0 bases, there was a span of 14 bases. The CDR3 DNA follows: TGTGCCAGCAGCTTACGGACAGTCTCCGTCTCTGGGGCCAACGTCCTGACTTTC. Translating gives CASSLRTVSVSGANVLTF.

This clonotype was found many times. The rearrangement joins TRBV6-1 to TRBJ2-3; D is uncertain. Germline V gene data show CDR1 as MNHNS and CDR2 as SASEGT. Trimming cost V 4 bases and J 2 bases, with 19 bases left between them. The length of the CDR3 is 17 residues. This chain's CDR3 is CASSGGIRWAPTDTQYF. The DNA of the CDR3 is TGTGCCAGCAGTGGTGGTATTCGGTGGGCCCCCACAGATACGCAGTATTTT.